This record concerns one T cell receptor (beta chain) sequence. The antigen remains unidentified. Blood was drawn once from each donor into heparinised tubes. The draws averaged about 120 mL. Expressed TCRB transcripts were sequenced because the isolated RNA had all been reverse transcribed beforehand. TCRdb's table, derived via immunoSEQ multiplex PCR, lists solely in-frame clones and lacks some. The sample yields hundreds of thousands of clones, about 10% seen once. The data are from a study of beta chain features in type 1 diabetes. Looking at the study overall: When patients were set against healthy donors, age, gender and cell yields were similar. Study-wide results and limits: Although PCR might favor shorter templates, it would do so equally in patients and controls.

Germline V gene sequence: CDR1 SGHTA, CDR2 FQGNSA. Trimming at V came to 8 bases and at J to 1 base, leaving 12 bases not matched to a gene. This CDR3 contains 17 residues. The sequence derives from a woman aged 25-40 years in good health. Sequencing was carried out using naive CD4+ T cells from blood. The chain recombines TRBV7-2 with TRBJ2-1, with 9 bases identical to TRBD2. CDR3 nucleotides: TGTGCCAGCGGCCTTCCATCTAGCGGGATATCCTACAATGAGCAGTTCTTC. This codes for CASGLPSSGISYNEQFF.